The rows below give T cell receptor beta chains drawn from one sample of a study of early T cells in non-severe SARS-CoV-2 infection. One entry per CDR3 protein results from TCRdb running MiXCR on the 5' RACE reads. The table shows some 59,000 distinct CDR3 sequences, with about a tenth occurring only once. Sequences were obtained from whole blood. The receptors stem from an adult who was a healthcare worker with PCR-confirmed SARS-CoV-2 infection or an uninfected control (not recorded which). Both conserved end residues are trimmed from each CDR3. Fields, in order: V gene, J gene, CDR3 length, CDR3 protein.

v_call: TRBV6-6
j_call: TRBJ2-1
cdr3_length: 11
cdr3_aa: ASASGGVNEQF

v_call: TRBV5-1
j_call: TRBJ1-6
cdr3_length: 13
cdr3_aa: ASSLAGQGYSPLH

v_call: TRBV29-1
j_call: TRBJ2-1
cdr3_length: 8
cdr3_aa: SVVPHEQF

v_call: TRBV18
j_call: TRBJ1-1
cdr3_length: 14
cdr3_aa: ASSPRQGRMNTEAF

v_call: TRBV10-3
j_call: TRBJ2-5
cdr3_length: 11
cdr3_aa: AIKGGPGETQY

v_call: TRBV2
j_call: TRBJ1-2
cdr3_length: 11
cdr3_aa: ASSGQALSGYT

v_call: TRBV14
j_call: TRBJ1-6
cdr3_length: 14
cdr3_aa: ASSQTGWAQDSPLH

v_call: TRBV7-4
j_call: TRBJ1-4
cdr3_length: 11
cdr3_aa: ASSSGQAEKLF

v_call: TRBV6-2/TRBV6-3
j_call: TRBJ1-4
cdr3_length: 10
cdr3_aa: ASSVTNEKLF

v_call: TRBV5-4
j_call: TRBJ2-7
cdr3_length: 12
cdr3_aa: ASSLGQGSYEQY

v_call: TRBV27
j_call: TRBJ2-1
cdr3_length: 13
cdr3_aa: ASSSGQGSFNEQF

v_call: TRBV4-1
j_call: TRBJ2-3
cdr3_length: 13
cdr3_aa: ASRQGSGFTDTQY

v_call: TRBV3-1
j_call: TRBJ2-3
cdr3_length: 11
cdr3_aa: ASSPLNADTQY

v_call: TRBV29-1
j_call: TRBJ1-1
cdr3_length: 10
cdr3_aa: SVEETGGPAF

v_call: TRBV11-3
j_call: TRBJ1-6
cdr3_length: 11
cdr3_aa: ASSLGVDSPLH

v_call: TRBV7-9
j_call: TRBJ2-3
cdr3_length: 12
cdr3_aa: ASSPLAEGDTQY

v_call: TRBV30
j_call: TRBJ1-5
cdr3_length: 12
cdr3_aa: AWSPRTGNQPQH

v_call: TRBV7-8
j_call: TRBJ1-1
cdr3_length: 13
cdr3_aa: ASSSRRGRDTEAF

v_call: TRBV18
j_call: TRBJ2-4
cdr3_length: 14
cdr3_aa: ASSPLMRLLNFTQY

v_call: TRBV12-3/TRBV12-4
j_call: TRBJ2-7
cdr3_length: 13
cdr3_aa: ASTFGGGSSYEQY

v_call: TRBV11-2
j_call: TRBJ2-7
cdr3_length: 13
cdr3_aa: ASSLGPGGTREQY

v_call: TRBV6-6
j_call: TRBJ2-7
cdr3_length: 13
cdr3_aa: ASTMRDREIHEQC

v_call: TRBV7-9
j_call: TRBJ1-2
cdr3_length: 10
cdr3_aa: ASSPVEYGYT

v_call: TRBV6-5
j_call: TRBJ2-5
cdr3_length: 14
cdr3_aa: ASSPRLAGEQETQY

v_call: TRBV4-1
j_call: TRBJ2-1
cdr3_length: 10
cdr3_aa: ASSQDRYEQF

v_call: TRBV12-3/TRBV12-4
j_call: TRBJ2-5
cdr3_length: 11
cdr3_aa: ASSFNSQETQY

v_call: TRBV3-1
j_call: TRBJ2-6
cdr3_length: 14
cdr3_aa: ASSLGTGRGANVLT

v_call: TRBV6-5
j_call: TRBJ1-1
cdr3_length: 15
cdr3_aa: ASSPRFHRGMNTEAF

v_call: TRBV29-1
j_call: TRBJ2-1
cdr3_length: 8
cdr3_aa: SVVEGTGF

v_call: TRBV2
j_call: TRBJ2-7
cdr3_length: 8
cdr3_aa: ASEGGEQY

v_call: TRBV12-3/TRBV12-4
j_call: TRBJ2-4
cdr3_length: 12
cdr3_aa: ASSLGRGGHIQY

v_call: TRBV6-6
j_call: TRBJ2-6
cdr3_length: 12
cdr3_aa: ASAGGPGANVLT

v_call: TRBV5-4
j_call: TRBJ2-6
cdr3_length: 16
cdr3_aa: ASSLGQGWGSGANVLT

v_call: TRBV20-1
j_call: TRBJ1-2
cdr3_length: 11
cdr3_aa: SASPTGNDGYT

v_call: TRBV27
j_call: TRBJ2-3
cdr3_length: 13
cdr3_aa: ATLNLGASTDTQY

v_call: TRBV10-3
j_call: TRBJ2-7
cdr3_length: 10
cdr3_aa: AISPPAGEQY

v_call: TRBV5-4
j_call: TRBJ2-3
cdr3_length: 12
cdr3_aa: ASSLDTSTDTQY

v_call: TRBV9
j_call: TRBJ2-5
cdr3_length: 14
cdr3_aa: ASSVGVTSGEETQY

v_call: TRBV2
j_call: TRBJ2-5
cdr3_length: 13
cdr3_aa: ASLVARAPDWGQY